The next 2 T cell receptor beta chains were all read from a single sample in a study of memory CD4+ T cells and cytomegalovirus serostatus. Single viable CD3+CD4+CD8-CD45RO+ cells were sorted as the memory CD4+ T cells. Clones were read by immunoSEQ multiplex PCR, and TCRdb kept only the in-frame ones, dropping some. Among roughly 50,000 clones, about 80% were seen once, and the ten largest hold around 1.6%. Sequenced input: memory CD4+ T cells from blood. All receptors derive from an adult in good health and CMV-seronegative.

CDR3 residues: CASSVDNGEGNTIYF. The CDR3 bases are TGTGCCAGCAGCGTGGACAATGGCGAGGGAAACACCATATATTTT. The V and J genes are TRBV7-2 and TRBJ1-3; TRBD1 is a possible D gene (5 bases). The germline V gene encodes CDR1 SGHTA and CDR2 FQGNSA. V was clipped by 5 bases and J by 4 bases, with 15 bases between them. CDR3 length equals 15 residues.

V gene TRBV21-1 combines with J gene TRBJ2-3; TRBD2 is the table's D call, not checked against the DNA. TRBV21-1 is a pseudogene locus. This CDR3 comprises 17 residues. DNA of the CDR3: TGTGCCAGCAGCAGGGGGGAGCGGGAGCCTAGCACAGATACGCAGTATTTT. This encodes CASSRGEREPSTDTQYF.